The 23 T cell receptor beta chains below were found in one sample sequenced in a study of cytotoxic CD8 clonotypes in ibrutinib-treated CLL. Sequencing was performed with immunoSEQ multiplex PCR; in TCRdb, only in-frame clones are kept and a portion is missing. Of some 200,000 clones in the sample, 70% to 75% are singletons; the top ten hold roughly 5.8%. The starting material was PBMCs, obtained after 12 months of ibrutinib treatment. These receptors were collected from a human donor with chronic lymphocytic leukemia.

In its sample, this clone was seen a few times. The chain employs TRBV7-6 and TRBJ1-2; D unclear. CDR1 and CDR2 from the germline V gene are SGHVS and FNYEAQ. This CDR3 is 13 amino acids long. The V and J ends lost 1 base and 8 bases respectively, with 11 bases between them. The CDR3 sequence: CASSLDWRGGYTF. Written as DNA, the CDR3 is TGTGCCAGCAGCTTAGATTGGAGAGGGGGCTACACCTTC.

V gene TRBV5-1 combines with J gene TRBJ2-2; D remains ambiguous. Trimming shortened V by 4 bases and J by 3 bases, and 16 bases separated the two germline ends. The germline V gene has CDR1 SGHRS and CDR2 YFSETQ. The CDR3 extends over 16 amino acids. CDR3 nucleotides: TGCGCCAGCAGCACACGACCGTCCGGTGACACCGGGGAGCTGTTTTTT. This gives the protein CASSTRPSGDTGELFF.

This rearrangement joins TRBV30 to TRBJ2-7, with 9 positions matching TRBD1. With 6 bases clipped from V and 2 bases from J, the junction kept 5 bases outside the gene matches. From germline, CDR1 is GTSNPN and CDR2 SVGIG (reference sequence). There are 13 residues in the CDR3. This chain's CDR3 is CACSWTGAYEQYF. The CDR3 DNA reads as TGTGCCTGCAGCTGGACAGGGGCCTACGAGCAGTACTTC.

The rearrangement uses TRBV29-1 and TRBJ2-3; D remains unclear. Between the trimmed V and J ends, which lost 4 bases and 0 bases, there was a span of 14 bases. CDR3 length equals 15 residues. Germline V gives CDR1 SQVTM, CDR2 ANQGSEA. The CDR3 DNA is TGCAGCGTTGCAAGGTCAGCCTCTAGCACAGATACGCAGTATTTT. Its protein is CSVARSASSTDTQYF.

The V gene is TRBV4-2, the J gene TRBJ1-2; no reliable D call. CDR1 and CDR2 (germline): LGHNA, YNFKEQ. The CDR3 length is 15 residues. V shed 1 base and J shed 0 bases, with 9 bases lying between them. CDR3 in DNA: TGTGCCAGCAGCCAAGGAGCCTCTTCTAACTATGGCTACACCTTC. Amino acids: CASSQGASSNYGYTF.

V gene TRBV2 combines with J gene TRBJ2-7; D is possibly TRBD2 (5 bases). The CDR3 has 12 residues. V gave up 5 bases and J gave up 6 bases, with 11 bases separating them. Germline V gene data show CDR1 as SNHLY and CDR2 as FYNNEI. CDR3 DNA: TGTGCCAGCAGTCATCGGACTGCCGAGCAGTACTTC. Translating gives CASSHRTAEQYF.

The chain uses TRBV9 and TRBJ1-5; TRBD1 matches 7 bases. The germline V gene encodes CDR1 SGDLS and CDR2 YYNGEE. V shed 0 bases and J 6 bases; nucleotides not matched to a gene: 6. There are 15 residues in the CDR3. The CDR3 nucleotides are TGTGCCAGCAGCGTAGGACAGGGTGGAAGTCAGCCCCAGCATTTT. It yields the protein CASSVGQGGSQPQHF. The complete variable domain, with remaining parts taken from reference TRBV9 and TRBJ1-5, reads DSGVTQTPKHLITATGQRVTLRCSPRSGDLSVYWYQQSLDQGLQFLIQYYNGEERAKGNILERFSAQQFPDLHSELNLSSLELGDSALYFCASSVGQGGSQPQHFGDGTRLSIL.

V and J are TRBV5-6 and TRBJ1-4, with D possibly matching TRBD1 (6 bases). The CDR3 runs 17 residues. The germline V gene has CDR1 SGHDT and CDR2 YYEEEE. The ends were cut back, 0 bases at V and 0 bases at J, with 12 bases in the middle. Here the CDR3 reads CASSLAVRGATNEKLFF. CDR3 DNA: TGTGCCAGCAGCTTGGCCGTCAGGGGAGCAACTAATGAAAAACTGTTTTTT.

V gene TRBV6-5 combines with J gene TRBJ1-3; D might be TRBD1 (5 bases). V shed 5 bases and J shed 0 bases, with 11 bases lying between them. CDR1 is MNHEY, CDR2 SVGAGI, per germline. The CDR3 length is 15 residues. This CDR3 reads CASSSGQHSGNTIYF. The CDR3 DNA reads TGTGCCAGCAGTAGCGGACAACACTCTGGAAACACCATATATTTT.

This clone was observed a few times. This rearrangement joins TRBV28 to TRBJ1-2; 10 bases agree with TRBD1. Unmatched junction bases numbered 9, after V lost 7 bases and J lost 7 bases. The CDR3 sequence is 14 residues long. The germline V gene has CDR1 MDHEN and CDR2 SYDVKM. Here the CDR3 reads CASKPTGGLIGYTF. The CDR3 DNA reads TGTGCCAGCAAACCGACAGGGGGCTTGATTGGCTACACCTTC.

This chain uses TRBV27 with TRBJ1-2, with no clear D. With 3 bases removed from V and 8 bases from J, the gap between germline ends came to 16 bases. This CDR3 is built from 14 residues. Germline V gene data show CDR1 as MNHEY and CDR2 as SMNVEV (reference sequence). This chain's CDR3 is CASSFRSPRGGYTF. The CDR3 DNA reads TGTGCCAGCAGTTTTAGGTCCCCCCGAGGGGGCTACACCTTC.

This clone has ten or more counts. The chain joins TRBV30 to TRBJ1-3, with no clear D. There are 13 residues in the CDR3. CDR1 and CDR2 from the germline V gene are GTSNPN and SVGIG (reference sequence). The V gene lost 4 bases and the J gene lost 2 bases, with 9 bases spanning the gap. The CDR3 DNA reads TGTGCCTGGATCCCGAAGGCTGGAAACACCATATATTTT. Its translation: CAWIPKAGNTIYF.

The V gene is TRBV11-1, the J gene TRBJ2-7; D unclear. Looked up from germline, CDR1 is SGHAT and CDR2 is FQDESV (reference sequence). This CDR3 comprises 14 residues. V lost 1 base to trimming and J lost 3 bases, with 10 bases between them. The CDR3 DNA sequence: TGTGCCAGCAGCTTAGGTCAGTTCGACTACGAGCAGTACTTC. Translating gives CASSLGQFDYEQYF. The full variable domain, rest sourced from reference TRBV11-1 and TRBJ2-7, is EAEVAQSPRYKITEKSQAVAFWCDPISGHATLYWYRQILGQGPELLVQFQDESVVDDSQLPKDRFSAERLKGVDSTLKIQPAELGDSAMYLCASSLGQFDYEQYFGPGTRLTVT.

The chain couples TRBV6-4 to TRBJ1-2; perhaps TRBD1 as D (6 bases). From germline, CDR1 is MRHNA and CDR2 SNTAGT. Trimming removed 6 bases from V and 8 bases from J, with 19 bases in between. The CDR3 has 14 amino acids. In nucleotides, the CDR3 is TGTGCCAGCAGCCCGGACAGAACTTCTCGAGGCTACACCTTC. As protein: CASSPDRTSRGYTF.

The gene calls are TRBV7-9 and TRBJ2-1; 10 bases agree with TRBD2. CDR1 and CDR2 from the germline V gene are SEHNR and FQNEAQ (reference sequence). V gave up 5 bases and J gave up 8 bases; unmatched junction bases: 12. This CDR3 spans 16 amino acids. CDR3 amino acids: CASSHLAGVSGDEQFF. CDR3 DNA sequence: TGTGCCAGCAGCCACCTAGCGGGAGTGAGTGGTGATGAGCAGTTCTTC.

This chain links TRBV4-1 with TRBJ2-7; 10 nucleotides agree with TRBD2. CDR3 length: 16 residues. Germline V CDR1 and CDR2: MGHRA, YSYEKL. J was trimmed by 1 base and V by 1 base; bases with no gene match: 4. CDR3 sequence (DNA): TGCGCCAGCAGCCAAGTGGAACTAGCGGGATCCTACGAGCAGTACTTC. Amino acid sequence: CASSQVELAGSYEQYF.

The chain employs TRBV5-8 and TRBJ2-3; TRBD2 matches at 14 bases. The J segment lost 4 bases and the V segment lost 0 bases, leaving 1 base of the junction unmatched. CDR1 and CDR2 from the germline V gene are SGHTS and YDEGEE. The CDR3 has 16 amino acids. CDR3 bases: TGTGCCAGCAGCTTGGGACTAGCGGGGGGGCCAGATACGCAGTATTTT. Amino acids: CASSLGLAGGPDTQYF.

This rearrangement joins TRBV5-1 to TRBJ1-2, with 9 nucleotides matching TRBD1. Germline V gene data show CDR1 as SGHRS and CDR2 as YFSETQ. The CDR3 totals 14 residues. V shed 4 bases and J 3 bases; nucleotides not matched to a gene: 4. The CDR3 spells CASSLGQGYYGYTF. The CDR3 region has the DNA TGCGCCAGCAGCCTCGGACAGGGGTACTATGGCTACACCTTC. Combining the CDR3 with reference TRBV5-1 and TRBJ1-2 gives the whole variable domain KAGVTQTPRYLIKTRGQQVTLSCSPISGHRSVSWYQQTPGQGLQFLFEYFSETQRNKGNFPGRFSGRQFSNSRSEMNVSTLELGDSALYLCASSLGQGYYGYTFGSGTRLTVV.

The rearrangement joins TRBV5-1 to TRBJ1-4; D is undetermined. The length of the CDR3 is 15 residues. The germline gives CDR1 SGHRS, CDR2 YFSETQ. The V and J ends lost 5 bases and 0 bases respectively, with 11 bases between them. The CDR3 bases are TGCGCCAGCAGAGAAGGGTTAGCAACTAATGAAAAACTGTTTTTT. As protein: CASREGLATNEKLFF. Based on the CDR3 plus reference TRBV5-1 and TRBJ1-4, the full variable domain is KAGVTQTPRYLIKTRGQQVTLSCSPISGHRSVSWYQQTPGQGLQFLFEYFSETQRNKGNFPGRFSGRQFSNSRSEMNVSTLELGDSALYLCASREGLATNEKLFFGSGTQLSVL.

The count of this clone is one. This CDR3 is CASSFGAGAVDEQFF. The CDR3 region has the DNA TGTGCCAGCAGTTTCGGAGCGGGAGCGGTAGATGAGCAGTTCTTC. The chain uses TRBV27 and TRBJ2-1; TRBD2 matches 8 bases. The germline V gene encodes CDR1 MNHEY and CDR2 SMNVEV (reference sequence). CDR3 length: 15 amino acids. The V and J ends lost 3 bases and 8 bases, in that order; junction bases with no gene match: 9.

The chain couples TRBV7-2 to TRBJ2-5; perhaps D is TRBD1 or TRBD2 (5 bases each). Germline CDR1 reads SGHTA; CDR2 reads FQGNSA. The CDR3 covers 16 residues. Deletions cut 5 bases from V and 1 base from J, with 17 bases between. This CDR3 reads CASSHLGVATQETQYF. CDR3 nucleotide sequence: TGTGCCAGCAGCCACCTGGGGGTAGCGACCCAAGAGACCCAGTACTTC.

This clone was observed a single time. Here the CDR3 DNA reads TGTGCCAGCAGTTCCCCGGGACAGAGTAACTATGGCTACACCTTC. Amino acids: CASSSPGQSNYGYTF. The chain joins TRBV28 to TRBJ1-2; 7 bases match TRBD1. Germline V lookup: CDR1 MDHEN, CDR2 SYDVKM. The CDR3 runs 15 residues. V shed 4 bases and J 1 base; nucleotides not matched to a gene: 6.

This sequence joins TRBV6-5 and TRBJ1-3; 8 bases are a match to TRBD1. This CDR3 has 15 amino acids. V lost 2 bases to trimming and J lost 2 bases; unmatched junction nucleotides: 2. Germline assignment: CDR1 MNHEY and CDR2 SVGAGI. CDR3 region: CASSYQGAAGNTIYF. As DNA, the CDR3 is TGTGCCAGCAGTTACCAGGGGGCGGCTGGAAACACCATATATTTT.